The sequence of this TCR beta chain was determined in a study of blood T cell repertoires in COVID-19. The protocol was immunoSEQ multiplex PCR, while the TCRdb copy is restricted to in-frame clones and leaves out a portion. The table has 55,000 to 95,000 clones, roughly four fifths seen once. The TCR comes from a woman in her seventies with acute or convalescent COVID-19. Sequencing was done on a sample of peripheral blood.

The CDR3 is CASSLTGRTGELFF. For the CDR3, the DNA is TGTGCCAGCAGTTTGACAGGGCGAACCGGGGAGCTGTTTTTT. The J gene is TRBJ2-2, the V gene TRBV28; 7 nucleotides match TRBD1. The V gene's germline CDR1 is MDHEN and CDR2 SYDVKM. The CDR3 extends over 14 amino acids. After removal of 3 bases from V and 5 bases from J, the junction contained 3 bases not matched to a gene.